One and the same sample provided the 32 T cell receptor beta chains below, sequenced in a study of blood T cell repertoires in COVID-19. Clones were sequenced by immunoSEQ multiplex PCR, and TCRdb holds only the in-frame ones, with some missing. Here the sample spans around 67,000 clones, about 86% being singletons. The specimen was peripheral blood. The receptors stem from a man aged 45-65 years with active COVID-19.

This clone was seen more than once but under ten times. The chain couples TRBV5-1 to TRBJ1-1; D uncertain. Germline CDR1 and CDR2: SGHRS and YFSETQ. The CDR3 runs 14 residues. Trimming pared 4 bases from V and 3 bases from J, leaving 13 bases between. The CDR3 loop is CASSLTPGDTEAFF. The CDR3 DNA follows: TGCGCCAGCAGCCTCACCCCCGGGGACACTGAAGCTTTCTTT. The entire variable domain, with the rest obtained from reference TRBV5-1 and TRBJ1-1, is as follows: KAGVTQTPRYLIKTRGQQVTLSCSPISGHRSVSWYQQTPGQGLQFLFEYFSETQRNKGNFPGRFSGRQFSNSRSEMNVSTLELGDSALYLCASSLTPGDTEAFFGQGTRLTVV.

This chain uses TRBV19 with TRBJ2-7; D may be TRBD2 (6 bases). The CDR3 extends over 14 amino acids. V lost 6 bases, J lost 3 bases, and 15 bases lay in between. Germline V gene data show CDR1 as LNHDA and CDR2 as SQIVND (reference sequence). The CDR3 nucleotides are TGTGCCAGTAGCCCCAGCCCGGGAGACTACGAGCAGTACTTC. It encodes CASSPSPGDYEQYF.

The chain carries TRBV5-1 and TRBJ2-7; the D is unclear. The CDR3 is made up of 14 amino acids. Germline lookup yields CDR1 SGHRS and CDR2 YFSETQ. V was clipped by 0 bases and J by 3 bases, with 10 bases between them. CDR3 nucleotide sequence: TGCGCCAGCAGCTTGGCCCGGCTAGGCTACGAGCAGTACTTC. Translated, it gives CASSLARLGYEQYF. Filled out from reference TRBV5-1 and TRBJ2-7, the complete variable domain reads KAGVTQTPRYLIKTRGQQVTLSCSPISGHRSVSWYQQTPGQGLQFLFEYFSETQRNKGNFPGRFSGRQFSNSRSEMNVSTLELGDSALYLCASSLARLGYEQYFGPGTRLTVT.

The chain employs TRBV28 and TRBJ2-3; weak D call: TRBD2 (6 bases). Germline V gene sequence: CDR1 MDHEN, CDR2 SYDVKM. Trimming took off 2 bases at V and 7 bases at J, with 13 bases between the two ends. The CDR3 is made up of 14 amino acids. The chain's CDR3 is CASSLGPDYHTQYF. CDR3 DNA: TGTGCCAGCAGTTTAGGCCCGGACTATCATACGCAGTATTTT. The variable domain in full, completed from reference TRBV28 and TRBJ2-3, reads DVKVTQSSRYLVKRTGEKVFLECVQDMDHENMFWYRQDPGLGLRLIYFSYDVKMKEKGDIPEGYSVSREKKERFSLILESASTNQTSMYLCASSLGPDYHTQYFGPGTRLTVL.

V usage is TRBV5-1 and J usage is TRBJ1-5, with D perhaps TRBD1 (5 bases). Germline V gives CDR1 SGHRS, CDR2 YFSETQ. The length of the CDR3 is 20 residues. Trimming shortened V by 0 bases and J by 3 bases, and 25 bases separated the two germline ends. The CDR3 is CASSLATKTTETLSNQPQHF. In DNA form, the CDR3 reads TGCGCCAGCAGCTTGGCCACCAAGACGACAGAAACTCTCTCCAATCAGCCCCAGCATTTT.

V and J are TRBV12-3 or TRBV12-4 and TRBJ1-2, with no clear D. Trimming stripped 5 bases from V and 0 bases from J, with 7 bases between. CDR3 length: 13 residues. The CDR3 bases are TGTGCCAGCAGTACTGGAGCTAACTATGGCTACACCTTC. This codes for CASSTGANYGYTF.

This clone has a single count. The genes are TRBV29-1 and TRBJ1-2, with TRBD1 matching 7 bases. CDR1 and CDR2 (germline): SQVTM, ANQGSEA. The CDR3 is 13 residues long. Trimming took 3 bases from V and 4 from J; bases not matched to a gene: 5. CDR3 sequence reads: CSVDKGASYGYTF. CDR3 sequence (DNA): TGCAGCGTTGATAAGGGGGCTTCCTATGGCTACACCTTC. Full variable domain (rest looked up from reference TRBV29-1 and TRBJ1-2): SAVISQKPSRDICQRGTSLTIQCQVDSQVTMMFWYRQQPGQSLTLIATANQGSEATYESGFVIDKFPISRPNLTFSTLTVSNMSPEDSSIYLCSVDKGASYGYTFGSGTRLTVV.

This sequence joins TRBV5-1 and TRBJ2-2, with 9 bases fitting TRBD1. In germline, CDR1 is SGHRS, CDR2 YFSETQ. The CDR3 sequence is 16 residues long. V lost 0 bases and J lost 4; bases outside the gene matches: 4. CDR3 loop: CASSLGGTGFTGELFF. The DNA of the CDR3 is TGCGCCAGCAGCTTGGGCGGGACAGGGTTCACCGGGGAGCTGTTTTTT.

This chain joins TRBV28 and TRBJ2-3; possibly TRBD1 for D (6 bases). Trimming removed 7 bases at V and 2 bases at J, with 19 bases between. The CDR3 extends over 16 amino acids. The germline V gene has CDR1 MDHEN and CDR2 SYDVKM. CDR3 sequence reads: CASTPLPGQNTDTQYF. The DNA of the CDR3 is TGTGCCAGCACCCCTCTTCCTGGACAGAACACAGATACGCAGTATTTT.

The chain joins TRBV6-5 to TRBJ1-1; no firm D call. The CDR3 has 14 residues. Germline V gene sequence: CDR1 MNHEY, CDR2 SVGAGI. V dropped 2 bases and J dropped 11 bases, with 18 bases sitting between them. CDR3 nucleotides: TGTGCCAGCAGTTACCTCGGAGACCAAATATCGGCTTTCTTT. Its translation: CASSYLGDQISAFF.

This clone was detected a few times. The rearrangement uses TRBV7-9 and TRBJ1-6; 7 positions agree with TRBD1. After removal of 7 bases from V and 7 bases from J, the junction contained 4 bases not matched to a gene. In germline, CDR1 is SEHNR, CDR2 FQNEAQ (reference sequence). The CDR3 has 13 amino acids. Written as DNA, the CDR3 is TGTGCCAGCACCACAGGGGCCAATTCACCCCTCCACTTT. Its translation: CASTTGANSPLHF.

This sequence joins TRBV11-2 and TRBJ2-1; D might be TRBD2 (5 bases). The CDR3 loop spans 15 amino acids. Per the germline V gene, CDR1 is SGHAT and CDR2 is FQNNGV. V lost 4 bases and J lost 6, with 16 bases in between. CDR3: CASSSRLTRFNEQFF. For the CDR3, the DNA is TGTGCCAGCAGCTCACGTCTAACTAGATTCAATGAGCAGTTCTTC. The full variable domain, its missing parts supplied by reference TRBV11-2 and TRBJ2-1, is EAGVAQSPRYKIIEKRQSVAFWCNPISGHATLYWYQQILGQGPKLLIQFQNNGVVDDSQLPKDRFSAERLKGVDSTLKIQPAKLEDSAVYLCASSSRLTRFNEQFFGPGTRLTVL.

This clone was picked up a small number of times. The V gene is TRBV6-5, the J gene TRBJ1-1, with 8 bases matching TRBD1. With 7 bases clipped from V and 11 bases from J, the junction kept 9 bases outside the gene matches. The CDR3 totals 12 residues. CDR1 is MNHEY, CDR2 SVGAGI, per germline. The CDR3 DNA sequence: TGTGCCAGCACCACCGGGACAGGAGGGGCTTTCTTT. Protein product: CASTTGTGGAFF.

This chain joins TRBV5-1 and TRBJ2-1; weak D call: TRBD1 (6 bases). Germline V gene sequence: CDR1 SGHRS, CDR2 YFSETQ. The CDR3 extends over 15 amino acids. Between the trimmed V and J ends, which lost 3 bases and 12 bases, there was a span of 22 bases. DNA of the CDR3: TGCGCCAGCAGCTGGAGCTTAGGGACACCCGATGGGCAGTTCTTC. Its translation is CASSWSLGTPDGQFF.

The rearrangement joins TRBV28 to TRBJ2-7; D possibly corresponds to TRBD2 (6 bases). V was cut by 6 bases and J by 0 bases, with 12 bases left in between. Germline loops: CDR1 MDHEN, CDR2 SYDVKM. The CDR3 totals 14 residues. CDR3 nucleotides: TGTGCCAGCAGCACTCTCGGGGGCTCCTACGAGCAGTACTTC. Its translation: CASSTLGGSYEQYF.

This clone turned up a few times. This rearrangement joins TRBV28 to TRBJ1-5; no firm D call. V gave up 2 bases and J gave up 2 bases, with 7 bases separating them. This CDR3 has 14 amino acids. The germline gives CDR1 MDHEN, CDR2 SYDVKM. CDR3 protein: CASSLIRGNQPQHF. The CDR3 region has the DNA TGTGCCAGCAGTTTAATACGGGGCAATCAGCCCCAGCATTTT.

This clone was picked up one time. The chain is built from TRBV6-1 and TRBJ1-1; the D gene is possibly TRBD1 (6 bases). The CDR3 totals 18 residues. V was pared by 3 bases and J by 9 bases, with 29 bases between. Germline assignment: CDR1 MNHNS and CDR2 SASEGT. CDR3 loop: CASSELGKNREGSLKAFF. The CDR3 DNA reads TGTGCCAGCAGTGAGTTGGGCAAGAACAGGGAGGGTTCCTTGAAAGCTTTCTTT.

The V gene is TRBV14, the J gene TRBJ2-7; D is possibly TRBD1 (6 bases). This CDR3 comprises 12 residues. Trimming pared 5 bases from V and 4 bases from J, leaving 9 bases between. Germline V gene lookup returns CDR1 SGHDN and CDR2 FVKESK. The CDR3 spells CASSSQGYEQYF. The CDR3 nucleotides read TGTGCCAGCAGCTCTCAGGGGTACGAGCAGTACTTC.

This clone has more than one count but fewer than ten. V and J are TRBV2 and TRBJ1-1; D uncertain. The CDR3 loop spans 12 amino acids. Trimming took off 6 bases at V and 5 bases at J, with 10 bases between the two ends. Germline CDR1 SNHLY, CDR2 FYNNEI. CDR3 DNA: TGTGCCAGCAGGCCTATGAGGACTGAAGCTTTCTTT. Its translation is CASRPMRTEAFF.

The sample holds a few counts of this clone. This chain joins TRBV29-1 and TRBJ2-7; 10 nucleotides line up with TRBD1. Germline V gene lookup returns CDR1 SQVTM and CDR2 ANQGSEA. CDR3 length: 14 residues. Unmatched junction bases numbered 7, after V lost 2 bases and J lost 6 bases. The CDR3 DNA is TGCAGCGTTGAAATCTCGGGGACAGGGGCCGAGCAGTACTTC. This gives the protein CSVEISGTGAEQYF.

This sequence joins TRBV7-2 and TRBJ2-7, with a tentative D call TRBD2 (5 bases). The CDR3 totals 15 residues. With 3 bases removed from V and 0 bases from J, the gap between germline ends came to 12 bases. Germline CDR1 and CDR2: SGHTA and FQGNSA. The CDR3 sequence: CASSLSGISSYEQYF. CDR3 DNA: TGTGCCAGCAGCTTGTCCGGGATCAGCTCCTACGAGCAGTACTTC.

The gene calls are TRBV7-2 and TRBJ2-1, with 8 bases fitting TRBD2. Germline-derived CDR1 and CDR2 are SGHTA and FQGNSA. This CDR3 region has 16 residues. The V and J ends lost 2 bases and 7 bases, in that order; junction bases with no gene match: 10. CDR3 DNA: TGTGCCAGCAGCTTACGGGTTAGCGGGGTGGGAAATGAGCAGTTCTTC. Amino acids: CASSLRVSGVGNEQFF.

The CDR3 DNA follows: TGTGCCAGTAGTCCGCCGGGACTAGCGGGAGTGGGATACGAGCAGTACTTC. It yields the protein CASSPPGLAGVGYEQYF. The rearrangement uses TRBV19 and TRBJ2-7; 14 bases align to TRBD2. The CDR3 sequence is 17 residues long. CDR1 and CDR2 (germline): LNHDA, SQIVND (reference sequence). V lost 5 bases, J lost 4 bases, and 10 bases stayed unmatched.

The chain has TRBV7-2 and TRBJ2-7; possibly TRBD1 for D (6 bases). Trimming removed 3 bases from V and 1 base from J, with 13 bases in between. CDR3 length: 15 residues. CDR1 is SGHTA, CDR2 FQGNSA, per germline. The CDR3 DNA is TGTGCCAGCAGCTTTGCTGGGGGCCCTTCCTACGAGCAGTACTTC. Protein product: CASSFAGGPSYEQYF.

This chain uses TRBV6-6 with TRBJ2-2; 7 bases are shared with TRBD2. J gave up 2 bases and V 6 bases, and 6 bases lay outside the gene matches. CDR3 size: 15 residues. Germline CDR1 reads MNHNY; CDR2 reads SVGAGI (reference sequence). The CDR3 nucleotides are TGTGCCAGCAGCTTTCTAGCGGCAAACACCGGGGAGCTGTTTTTT. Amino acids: CASSFLAANTGELFF.

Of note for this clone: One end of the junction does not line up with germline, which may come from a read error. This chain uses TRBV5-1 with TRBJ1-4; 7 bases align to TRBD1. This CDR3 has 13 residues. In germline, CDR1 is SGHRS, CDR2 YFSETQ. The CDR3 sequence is CASSLEGTATFVF. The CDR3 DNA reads TGCGCCAGCAGCTTGGAGGGGACAGCCACCTTTGTTTTT.

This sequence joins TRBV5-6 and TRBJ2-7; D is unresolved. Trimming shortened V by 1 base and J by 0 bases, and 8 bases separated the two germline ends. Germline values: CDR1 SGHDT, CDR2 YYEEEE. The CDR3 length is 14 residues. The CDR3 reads CASSLLADSYEQYF. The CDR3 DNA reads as TGTGCCAGCAGCTTGCTGGCAGACTCCTACGAGCAGTACTTC.

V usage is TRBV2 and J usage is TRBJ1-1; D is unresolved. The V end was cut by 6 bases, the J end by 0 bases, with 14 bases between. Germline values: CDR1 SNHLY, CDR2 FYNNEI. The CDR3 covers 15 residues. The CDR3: CASSAGLVMNTEAFF. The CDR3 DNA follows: TGTGCCAGCAGCGCCGGACTGGTAATGAACACTGAAGCTTTCTTT.

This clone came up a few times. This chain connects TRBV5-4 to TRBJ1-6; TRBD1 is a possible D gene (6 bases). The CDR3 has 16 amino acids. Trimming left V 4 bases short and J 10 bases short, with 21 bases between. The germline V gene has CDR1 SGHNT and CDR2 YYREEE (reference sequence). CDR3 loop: CASSDPGGGRDSPLHF. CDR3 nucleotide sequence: TGTGCCAGCAGCGATCCCGGCGGGGGCAGGGACTCACCCCTCCACTTT. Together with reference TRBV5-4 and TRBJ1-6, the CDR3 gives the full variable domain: ETGVTQSPTHLIKTRGQQVTLRCSSQSGHNTVSWYQQALGQGPQFIFQYYREEENGRGNFPPRFSGLQFPNYSSELNVNALELDDSALYLCASSDPGGGRDSPLHFGNGTRLTVT.

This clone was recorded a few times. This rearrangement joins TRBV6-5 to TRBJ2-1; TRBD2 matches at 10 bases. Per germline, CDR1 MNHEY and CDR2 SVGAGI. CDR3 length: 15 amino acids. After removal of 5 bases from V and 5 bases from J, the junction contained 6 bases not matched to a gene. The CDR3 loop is CASSLAGASHNEQFF. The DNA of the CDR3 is TGTGCCAGCAGTCTAGCGGGAGCGTCACACAATGAGCAGTTCTTC.

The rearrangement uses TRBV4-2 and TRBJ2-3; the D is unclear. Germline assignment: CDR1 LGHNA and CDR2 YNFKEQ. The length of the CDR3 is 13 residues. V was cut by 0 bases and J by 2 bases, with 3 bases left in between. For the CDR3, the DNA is TGTGCCAGCAGCCAAGACTACACAGATACGCAGTATTTT. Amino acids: CASSQDYTDTQYF.

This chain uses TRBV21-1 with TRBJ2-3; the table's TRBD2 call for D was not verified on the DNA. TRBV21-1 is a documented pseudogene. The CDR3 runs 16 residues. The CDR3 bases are TGTGCCAACCAAAAGAGGCGGGAGGGCCGGGTAGATACGCAGTATTTT. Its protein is CANQKRREGRVDTQYF.